This entry lists 25 T cell receptor beta chains sequenced from one sample in a study of beta chain features in type 1 diabetes. Reverse transcription of all isolated RNA meant that expressed TCRB transcripts were sequenced. Generated by immunoSEQ multiplex PCR, the TCRdb table keeps only in-frame clones and is missing some. Of 130,000 to 150,000 clones in the sample, about 50% are singletons; the top ten hold approximately 0.4%. Sequencing input: Tregs from blood. Receptors were obtained from a man in his late teens or twenties in good health.

This clone was picked up a small number of times. The rearrangement joins TRBV6-7 to TRBJ2-1; 11 nucleotides align to TRBD1. TRBV6-7 is marked as an open reading frame, function uncertain. Trimming at V came to 6 bases and at J to 5 bases, leaving 15 bases not matched to a gene. The CDR3 covers 18 residues. The CDR3 reads CASRKPKDRGPRDNEQFF. The CDR3 coding sequence is TGTGCCAGCAGAAAACCCAAGGACAGGGGGCCGAGGGACAATGAGCAGTTCTTC.

The chain couples TRBV6-5 to TRBJ2-2; D is unresolved. Trimming left V 6 bases short and J 7 bases short, with 6 bases between. The CDR3 is 11 amino acids. Germline CDR1 is MNHEY and CDR2 is SVGAGI. The CDR3 bases are TGTGCCAGCAGGAGGAACGGGGAGCTGTTTTTT. It is translated as CASRRNGELFF.

This clone was counted only a few times. The genes are TRBV28 and TRBJ1-5; D may be TRBD1 (5 bases). Trimming took 4 bases from V and 5 from J, leaving 6 bases between them. The CDR3 consists of 12 residues. Germline V gene sequence: CDR1 MDHEN, CDR2 SYDVKM. CDR3 nucleotides: TGTGCCAGCAGTTGGGGCTATCAGCCCCAGCATTTT. It is translated as CASSWGYQPQHF.

In its sample, this clone was seen a few times. This chain links TRBV6-6 with TRBJ2-3; unclear D gene. The CDR3 length is 16 residues. Germline V gene data show CDR1 as MNHNY and CDR2 as SVGAGI (reference sequence). The V and J ends lost 2 bases and 4 bases respectively, with 16 bases between them. CDR3 nucleotide sequence: TGTGCCAGCAGTTACGGAACTTGGGCTGACCCAGATACGCAGTATTTT. Its protein product is CASSYGTWADPDTQYF.

V gene TRBV5-1 combines with J gene TRBJ2-6; 9 bases line up with TRBD1. With 4 bases clipped from V and 3 bases from J, the junction kept 14 bases outside the gene matches. The CDR3 has 19 residues. Germline-derived CDR1 and CDR2 are SGHRS and YFSETQ. Written as DNA, the CDR3 is TGCGCCAGCAGCGTACCGGGACAGGGTTCCGCATTTGGGGCCAACGTCCTGACTTTC. Its translation: CASSVPGQGSAFGANVLTF.

The chain links TRBV27 to TRBJ1-5, with D possibly matching TRBD1 (5 bases). The CDR3 has 17 residues. Germline CDR1 is MNHEY and CDR2 is SMNVEV (reference sequence). Trimming took off 5 bases at V and 2 bases at J, with 19 bases between the two ends. CDR3 sequence (DNA): TGTGCCAGCAGTCCACTCTTCTCTGGGGCGGGCAATCAGCCCCAGCATTTT. Protein: CASSPLFSGAGNQPQHF.

The CDR3 region is CASSRIPADRLYTGELFF. CDR3 DNA sequence: TGTGCCAGCAGCCGCATCCCCGCAGACAGGCTATACACCGGGGAGCTGTTTTTT. The chain links TRBV7-9 to TRBJ2-2, with TRBD1 as a possible D gene (6 bases). Looked up from germline, CDR1 is SEHNR and CDR2 is FQNEAQ (reference sequence). The CDR3 runs to 18 residues. V lost 5 bases, J lost 3 bases, and 22 bases lay in between.

This chain links TRBV9 with TRBJ2-3; 7 bases are a match to TRBD1. V was pared by 3 bases and J by 0 bases, with 10 bases of the junction left unmatched. Germline assignment: CDR1 SGDLS and CDR2 YYNGEE. CDR3 size: 17 residues. The CDR3 DNA is TGTGCCAGCAGCGGATGGACAGGCCGCCTTAGCACAGATACGCAGTATTTT. This encodes CASSGWTGRLSTDTQYF.

The J gene is TRBJ1-2, the V gene TRBV19; D might be TRBD1 (5 bases). V gave up 9 bases and J gave up 3 bases, with 23 bases separating them. The germline V gene encodes CDR1 LNHDA and CDR2 SQIVND (reference sequence). The CDR3 has 16 residues. In nucleotides, the CDR3 is TGTGCCAGCGAATTAGATGGGGGGGATAACGACTATGGCTACACCTTC. Translated: CASELDGGDNDYGYTF.

The rearrangement joins TRBV7-2 to TRBJ1-2; TRBD1 might be the D (6 bases). The V gene lost 5 bases and the J gene lost 4 bases, with 17 bases spanning the gap. The CDR3 covers 15 residues. CDR1 SGHTA and CDR2 FQGNSA come from the germline V gene. The CDR3 reads CASSPRQAGGYGYTF. The CDR3 nucleotides are TGTGCCAGCAGCCCTCGACAGGCGGGGGGCTATGGCTACACCTTC.

This clone was counted a few times. The J gene is TRBJ2-2, the V gene TRBV29-1, with D possibly matching TRBD2 (6 bases). Germline V gives CDR1 SQVTM, CDR2 ANQGSEA. The CDR3 totals 13 residues. The V end lost 4 bases, the J end lost 5 bases, and 11 bases lay between the germline ends. The CDR3 reads CSVAGVRTGELFF. Written as DNA, the CDR3 is TGCAGCGTTGCGGGGGTTCGGACCGGGGAGCTGTTTTTT.

This clone was observed a handful of times. V is TRBV7-6 and J is TRBJ2-7; 9 bases are shared with TRBD2. Germline V gene sequence: CDR1 SGHVS, CDR2 FNYEAQ. CDR3 length: 18 residues. Trimming cost V 3 bases and J 4 bases; bases outside gene matches: 16. CDR3 in DNA: TGTGCCAGCAGCTTCCGACCCGGTCGGGGGACTAGCCGTTACGAGCAGTACTTC. Translation: CASSFRPGRGTSRYEQYF.

The chain carries TRBV2 and TRBJ2-3, with 8 bases matching TRBD2. CDR1 and CDR2 from the germline V gene are SNHLY and FYNNEI. V shed 6 bases and J 6 bases; nucleotides not matched to a gene: 8. The length of the CDR3 is 14 residues. This CDR3 is CASSLGLATDTQYF. The CDR3 DNA reads TGTGCCAGCAGCCTCGGACTAGCAACGGATACGCAGTATTTT.

V usage is TRBV30 and J usage is TRBJ1-1, with unresolved D. Trimming took off 1 base at V and 6 bases at J, with 6 bases between the two ends. The CDR3 is 11 residues long. CDR1 and CDR2 (germline): GTSNPN, SVGIG (reference sequence). The CDR3 DNA reads TGTGCCTGGAGTGCCTACTCTGAAGCTTTCTTT. As protein: CAWSAYSEAFF.

The V call is TRBV6-5, the J call TRBJ1-5; D uncertain. From germline, CDR1 is MNHEY and CDR2 SVGAGI. This CDR3 spans 15 amino acids. The V gene lost 6 bases and the J gene lost 1 base, with 13 bases spanning the gap. The CDR3 bases are TGTGCCAGCAGGGCCTCCGGACTGAGCAATCAGCCCCAGCATTTT. This gives the protein CASRASGLSNQPQHF.

The chain recombines TRBV28 with TRBJ1-5; D gene uncertain. CDR1 is MDHEN and CDR2 is SYDVKM in the germline V gene. Trimming stripped 2 bases from V and 4 bases from J, with 3 bases between. There are 12 residues in the CDR3. The chain's CDR3 is CASSLLNQPQHF. Written as DNA, the CDR3 is TGTGCCAGCAGTTTACTAAATCAGCCCCAGCATTTT. The entire variable domain, with the rest obtained from reference TRBV28 and TRBJ1-5, is as follows: DVKVTQSSRYLVKRTGEKVFLECVQDMDHENMFWYRQDPGLGLRLIYFSYDVKMKEKGDIPEGYSVSREKKERFSLILESASTNQTSMYLCASSLLNQPQHFGDGTRLSIL.

This chain links TRBV29-1 with TRBJ1-5; D is possibly TRBD1 (5 bases). From germline, CDR1 is SQVTM and CDR2 ANQGSEA. The CDR3 is 13 amino acids. The V gene lost 4 bases and the J gene lost 4 bases, with 11 bases spanning the gap. The DNA of the CDR3 is TGCAGCGTTGCGTCGACAGTAAATCAGCCCCAGCATTTT. This gives the protein CSVASTVNQPQHF.

V and J are TRBV9 and TRBJ2-5, with 7 positions matching TRBD1. The end of the DNA is better explained by TRBJ2-7, so the J call may be wrong. Germline-derived CDR1 and CDR2 are SGDLS and YYNGEE. The CDR3 is 13 residues long. The CDR3 region is CASSRDSTYEQYF. CDR3 DNA sequence: TGTGCCAGCAGCCGGGACAGCACCTACGAGCAGTACTTC.

This clone was observed a few times. CDR3 residues: CASSPILSGLAIYEQYF. The CDR3 DNA sequence: TGTGCCAGCAGTCCTATACTATCGGGACTAGCGATCTACGAGCAGTACTTC. The chain links TRBV27 to TRBJ2-7; 10 bases fit TRBD2. V was pared by 5 bases and J by 3 bases, with 13 bases of the junction left unmatched. CDR1 MNHEY and CDR2 SMNVEV come from the germline V gene (reference sequence). This CDR3 is built from 17 residues.

The chain carries TRBV6-1 and TRBJ2-1, with a weak D call TRBD2 (5 bases). V was clipped by 5 bases and J by 10 bases, with 12 bases between them. Germline-derived CDR1 and CDR2 are MNHNS and SASEGT. This CDR3 comprises 12 residues. The CDR3 sequence: CASSKLVGEQFF. CDR3 bases: TGTGCCAGCAGTAAACTAGTTGGAGAGCAGTTCTTC.

The V and J genes are TRBV5-6 and TRBJ2-2; 9 positions agree with TRBD1. Unmatched junction bases numbered 6, after V lost 4 bases and J lost 5 bases. CDR1 is SGHDT, CDR2 YYEEEE, per germline. This CDR3 contains 15 residues. CDR3 in amino acids: CASSPTGGWTGELFF. The CDR3 region has the DNA TGTGCCAGCAGCCCGACAGGGGGATGGACCGGGGAGCTGTTTTTT. Full variable domain (remainder filled in from reference TRBV5-6 and TRBJ2-2): DAGVTQSPTHLIKTRGQQVTLRCSPKSGHDTVSWYQQALGQGPQFIFQYYEEEERQRGNFPDRFSGHQFPNYSSELNVNALLLGDSALYLCASSPTGGWTGELFFGEGSRLTVL.

This clone was counted only a few times. CDR3 sequence: CASSPGTENYGYTF. CDR3 coding DNA: TGTGCCAGCAGCCCCGGGACAGAAAACTATGGCTACACCTTC. This rearrangement joins TRBV9 to TRBJ1-2, with 7 bases lining up with TRBD1. The V gene's germline CDR1 is SGDLS and CDR2 YYNGEE. The CDR3 is 14 amino acids. The ends lost 4 bases at V and 2 bases at J; junction bases unmatched: 5.

The rearrangement links TRBV30 to TRBJ2-4; TRBD2 might be the D (5 bases). Germline lookup yields CDR1 GTSNPN and CDR2 SVGIG (reference sequence). The CDR3 is made up of 17 amino acids. Trimming took off 0 bases at V and 1 base at J, with 16 bases between the two ends. The CDR3 nucleotides read TGTGCCTGGAGTGTCGGTCGGACTCCTAATGCCAAAAACATTCAGTACTTC. It codes for CAWSVGRTPNAKNIQYF.

V gene TRBV7-9 combines with J gene TRBJ2-5; D is possibly TRBD2 (5 bases). CDR3 size: 16 residues. CDR1 and CDR2 (germline): SEHNR, FQNEAQ (reference sequence). Trimming removed 2 bases from V and 1 base from J, with 14 bases in between. This CDR3 reads CASSLWLAGGQETQYF. CDR3 bases: TGTGCCAGCAGCTTATGGCTAGCTGGTGGCCAAGAGACCCAGTACTTC.

The chain combines TRBV6-5 with TRBJ2-1; possibly TRBD1 for D (7 bases). The CDR3 runs 15 residues. Germline V lookup: CDR1 MNHEY, CDR2 SVGAGI. Trimming removed 2 bases from V and 3 bases from J, with 11 bases in between. The CDR3 bases are TGTGCCAGCAGTTACCGGCAGGGGGGCTACAATGAGCAGTTCTTC. As protein: CASSYRQGGYNEQFF.